This entry describes one TCR beta chain. One end of the junction fails to match germline, which may point to a read error. The data stem from a study of cytomegalovirus exposure and HLA in healthy donors. Whole-study context: The roughly 130 validation repertoires, a later analysis reported, used the same platform as the roughly 700 repertoires from the first cohort.

The germline V gene encodes CDR1 LGHNA and CDR2 YNFKEQ. The CDR3 covers 16 residues. Libraries were prepared by immunoSEQ multiplex PCR; TCRdb keeps only in-frame clonotypes and omits some of them. Of about 360,000 clones listed, roughly 89% are singletons. The sequenced sample consisted of PBMCs. The V call is TRBV4-2, the J call TRBJ1-2, with D possibly matching TRBD1 (6 bases). The origin of this receptor is a young woman in good health and CMV-seronegative. CDR3 region: CASSQGEGDTLYGYTF. The CDR3 DNA follows: TGTGCCAGCAGTCAAGGGGAGGGGGACACACTCTACGGCTACACCTTC.